This T cell receptor beta chain was captured by sequencing in a study of blood T cell repertoires in COVID-19. About the research overall: Some COVID-19 samples were acute and others convalescent; all came from the United States, Italy and Spain. In each case, the material was cDNA or gDNA derived from T cells, B-cell-depleted T cells, or PBMCs.

Per the germline V gene, CDR1 is SGDLS and CDR2 is YYNGEE. V was trimmed by 0 bases and J by 1 base, leaving 9 bases between them. The CDR3 length is 15 residues. Methods used by the authors: Amplification of reference gene primers provided the estimated nucleated cell counts. Using immunoSEQ multiplex PCR, the repertoire was profiled, and TCRdb retains in-frame clones only, with some absent. V, J and clone size derive from that table, while D and trimming were established from the DNA sequence. This table holds 55,000 to 90,000 clones, more than 70% found once. The specimen sequenced was peripheral blood. J is TRBJ2-3 and V is TRBV9, with TRBD1 as a possible D gene (5 bases). This receptor was taken from a human donor in a cohort sampled during active COVID-19. The CDR3 reads CASSVVRVGTDTQYF. CDR3 nucleotides: TGTGCCAGCAGCGTAGTCAGGGTTGGCACAGATACGCAGTATTTT.